This entry describes one T cell receptor beta chain. Blood sampling was done at baseline, cycle 4 day 1, and cycle 7 day 1. This sample is part of a study of OX40 agonist ivuxolimab in advanced cancers. Background on the study: The eligibility criteria allowed prior anti-PD-1, anti-PD-L1 or anti-CTLA-4 therapy, and about 40% had some.

Data came from immunoSEQ multiplex PCR; TCRdb stores just in-frame clones and leaves some out. The repertoire holds around 110,000 clones, with just over 90% as singletons. In germline, CDR1 is MNHEY, CDR2 SVGAGI. V shed 7 bases, J shed 1 base, and the junction held 5 bases outside the gene matches. The length of the CDR3 is 14 residues. The rearrangement links TRBV6-5 to TRBJ1-1, with 8 positions matching TRBD1. The TCR comes from an adult with an advanced solid tumor such as melanoma, head and neck, liver or kidney cancer. The sequencing here drew on CD4+ or CD8+ T cells sorted from blood, taken in a trial of the OX40 agonist ivuxolimab. The CDR3 is CASIMGQANTEAFF. CDR3 DNA sequence: TGTGCCAGCATTATGGGACAGGCGAACACTGAAGCTTTCTTT.